The 4 T cell receptor beta chains below all came from one sample that was sequenced in a study of cytomegalovirus exposure and HLA in healthy donors. PCR involved 60 Vbeta and 13 Jbeta primers. TCRdb's table, derived via immunoSEQ multiplex PCR, lists solely in-frame clones and lacks some. This sample yields a few hundred thousand clones, of which 80% to 90% are seen a single time; around 3% belongs to the top ten. The sequenced sample was PBMCs. The receptors were gathered from a young man in good health and CMV-seronegative.

The rearrangement joins TRBV7-9 to TRBJ2-5; the D gene is possibly TRBD1 (6 bases). Looked up from germline, CDR1 is SEHNR and CDR2 is FQNEAQ (reference sequence). CDR3 length: 14 amino acids. Deletions cut 5 bases from V and 5 bases from J, with 15 bases between. The CDR3 region is CASSVHRAGETQYF. CDR3 bases: TGTGCCAGCAGCGTACACAGGGCAGGGGAGACCCAGTACTTC.

This clone was observed once. V is TRBV5-1 and J is TRBJ2-2, with 8 bases lining up with TRBD2. CDR3 length equals 15 residues. The V gene's germline CDR1 is SGHRS and CDR2 YFSETQ. V lost 4 bases to trimming and J lost 1 base; unmatched junction nucleotides: 3. CDR3 nucleotides: TGCGCCAGCAGCGGGAGCGGGGGGAACACCGGGGAGCTGTTTTTT. Translating gives CASSGSGGNTGELFF.

The chain combines TRBV10-1 with TRBJ2-7; TRBD2 matches at 9 bases. CDR1 and CDR2 from the germline V gene are WNHNN and SYGVQD (reference sequence). The J segment lost 3 bases and the V segment lost 0 bases, leaving 6 bases of the junction unmatched. This CDR3 is 16 amino acids long. CDR3 nucleotides: TGCGCCAGCAGTGAGTCGGCTAGCGGGGACCACTACGAGCAGTACTTC. It codes for CASSESASGDHYEQYF.

This clone was counted a few times. The chain employs TRBV6-5 and TRBJ1-2, with D possibly TRBD1 on 5 matching bases. There are 15 residues in the CDR3. V was shortened by 3 bases and J by 8 bases, with 19 bases between the two germline ends. Germline values: CDR1 MNHEY, CDR2 SVGAGI. CDR3 amino acids: CASSYNTGGTGGYTF. The CDR3 DNA reads TGTGCCAGCAGTTATAATACGGGAGGAACAGGCGGCTACACCTTC.